Sequencing of this T cell receptor beta chain was carried out in a study of OX40 agonist ivuxolimab in advanced cancers. The CDR3 runs 16 residues. Trimming removed 11 bases from V and 0 bases from J; junction bases left unmatched: 12. Germline V gene lookup returns CDR1 MGHDK and CDR2 SYGVNS. TCRdb's table, derived via immunoSEQ multiplex PCR, lists solely in-frame clones and lacks some. The table shows 90,000 or so clones, with around 90% occurring only once. This sequence originates from an adult with an advanced solid tumor such as melanoma, head and neck, liver or kidney cancer. The sample was CD4+ or CD8+ T cells sorted from blood, taken in a trial of the OX40 agonist ivuxolimab. The V and J genes are TRBV25-1 and TRBJ2-4; 8 bases agree with TRBD1. DNA of the CDR3: TGTGCCGCACAGGGGGGCCCGTCCTCAGCCAAAAACATTCAGTACTTC. Translation gives CAAQGGPSSAKNIQYF.